A selection of T cell receptor beta chains follows, all from one sample in a study of follicular helper T cells after annual influenza vaccination. Using immunoSEQ multiplex PCR, the repertoire was profiled, and TCRdb retains in-frame clones only, with some absent. The sample lists 9,500 or so clones, over 75% seen once, with roughly 0.69% in the top ten. Sequenced material: CXCR5- memory CD4+ T cells sorted from blood, taken 7 days after influenza vaccination. The receptors were gathered from an adult who received the influenza vaccine. Both conserved end residues are part of each CDR3. Clone size is given for some rows only: seen once, a few or many times, or a class if the clone is expanded.

cdr3_aa: CSAMGWDEQYF; v_call: TRBV20-1; j_call: TRBJ2-7; clone_size: -
cdr3_aa: CSMWQETQYF; v_call: TRBV29-1; j_call: TRBJ2-5; clone_size: -
cdr3_aa: CASSVAGRADTQYF; v_call: TRBV9; j_call: TRBJ2-3; clone_size: -
cdr3_aa: CASSTGLAGGNEQFF; v_call: TRBV19; j_call: TRBJ2-1; clone_size: -
cdr3_aa: CASSLGAGEVRGYTF; v_call: TRBV11-2; j_call: TRBJ1-2; clone_size: -
cdr3_aa: CASSSSTGVEQYF; v_call: TRBV7-2; j_call: TRBJ2-7; clone_size: few
cdr3_aa: CASSSLLTSEGHNTQYF; v_call: TRBV11-2; j_call: TRBJ2-3; clone_size: -
cdr3_aa: CASSLGQSSYEQYF; v_call: TRBV7-9; j_call: -; clone_size: -
cdr3_aa: CASSLFQGRDEQYF; v_call: TRBV5-1; j_call: TRBJ2-7; clone_size: -
cdr3_aa: CASSARTGATDTQYF; v_call: TRBV11-2; j_call: TRBJ2-3; clone_size: once
cdr3_aa: CAWSGNSNQPQHF; v_call: TRBV30; j_call: TRBJ1-5; clone_size: -
cdr3_aa: CASSRGGNEQFF; v_call: TRBV19; j_call: TRBJ2-1; clone_size: -
cdr3_aa: CASSLGQTGWDAFF; v_call: TRBV5-8; j_call: TRBJ1-1; clone_size: -
cdr3_aa: CASSLVLAGLTDTQYF; v_call: TRBV5-6; j_call: TRBJ2-3; clone_size: -
cdr3_aa: CATFRSGGYYEQYF; v_call: TRBV28; j_call: TRBJ2-7; clone_size: -
cdr3_aa: CAISLVAGGPDTQYF; v_call: TRBV10-3; j_call: TRBJ2-3; clone_size: -
cdr3_aa: CAWSVRTGNEQFF; v_call: TRBV30; j_call: TRBJ2-1; clone_size: -
cdr3_aa: CPGRGFGSEQSRANVLTF; v_call: TRBV22-1; j_call: TRBJ2-6; clone_size: -
cdr3_aa: CASSLGGGIYEQYF; v_call: TRBV5-4; j_call: TRBJ2-7; clone_size: once
cdr3_aa: CASSQGVTSGGRSNEQFF; v_call: TRBV4-2; j_call: TRBJ2-1; clone_size: -
cdr3_aa: CASSLDPSSYEQYF; v_call: TRBV5-1; j_call: TRBJ2-7; clone_size: -
cdr3_aa: CASTTGQGDNSPLHF; v_call: TRBV28; j_call: TRBJ1-6; clone_size: -
cdr3_aa: CASRGTGERYEQYF; v_call: TRBV2; j_call: TRBJ2-7; clone_size: -
cdr3_aa: CSVVHYSNEQFF; v_call: TRBV29-1; j_call: TRBJ2-1; clone_size: -
cdr3_aa: CASSLDRGRTDTQYF; v_call: TRBV7-9; j_call: TRBJ2-3; clone_size: -
cdr3_aa: CASSLDSGSAGELFF; v_call: TRBV7-7; j_call: TRBJ2-2; clone_size: once
cdr3_aa: CASSLAVGTGNTEAFF; v_call: TRBV5-8; j_call: TRBJ1-1; clone_size: -
cdr3_aa: CASSSSGYREKLFF; v_call: TRBV6-5; j_call: TRBJ1-4; clone_size: -
cdr3_aa: CASSTSGRADTQYF; v_call: TRBV10-2; j_call: TRBJ2-3; clone_size: -
cdr3_aa: CASSLGQGGNEQYF; v_call: TRBV5-1; j_call: TRBJ2-7; clone_size: -
cdr3_aa: CASSVAYGYTF; v_call: TRBV28; j_call: TRBJ1-2; clone_size: -
cdr3_aa: CSVEDSTDAQYF; v_call: TRBV29-1; j_call: TRBJ2-3; clone_size: -
cdr3_aa: CASSFTDRGTEAFF; v_call: TRBV5-1; j_call: TRBJ1-1; clone_size: -
cdr3_aa: CASSFRSPKRGGLIHTDTQYF; v_call: TRBV13; j_call: TRBJ2-3; clone_size: once
cdr3_aa: CASSLLSGSSYEQYF; v_call: TRBV7-8; j_call: TRBJ2-7; clone_size: -
cdr3_aa: CASSWGTGLQETQYF; v_call: TRBV7-2; j_call: TRBJ2-5; clone_size: -
cdr3_aa: CAGAQGTGVFLSETQYF; v_call: TRBV11-3; j_call: TRBJ2-5; clone_size: -
cdr3_aa: CASSERTGLTNEKLFF; v_call: TRBV7-9; j_call: TRBJ1-4; clone_size: -
cdr3_aa: CASSRSGSDRLNQPQHF; v_call: TRBV18; j_call: TRBJ1-5; clone_size: few
cdr3_aa: CASSYRGLDTGELFF; v_call: TRBV7-9; j_call: TRBJ2-2; clone_size: -
cdr3_aa: CASSLQNWLMDSPLHF; v_call: TRBV7-2; j_call: TRBJ1-6; clone_size: few
cdr3_aa: CASSIGLGGNQPQHF; v_call: TRBV19; j_call: TRBJ1-5; clone_size: -
cdr3_aa: CASSLGGGRHQPQHF; v_call: TRBV7-8; j_call: TRBJ1-5; clone_size: -
cdr3_aa: CASSPEGGVTEAFF; v_call: TRBV5-6; j_call: TRBJ1-1; clone_size: -
cdr3_aa: CASSLPGGGNSPLHF; v_call: TRBV27; j_call: TRBJ1-6; clone_size: -
cdr3_aa: CASSELKGSGYNEQFF; v_call: TRBV6-1; j_call: TRBJ2-1; clone_size: -
cdr3_aa: CASSGDSGVGKLFF; v_call: TRBV6-6; j_call: TRBJ1-4; clone_size: -
cdr3_aa: CASSTGQGADEKLFF; v_call: TRBV5-8; j_call: TRBJ1-4; clone_size: -
cdr3_aa: CASTTSDNYEQYF; v_call: TRBV10-1; j_call: TRBJ2-7; clone_size: few
cdr3_aa: CAWSRGNNEQFF; v_call: TRBV30; j_call: TRBJ2-1; clone_size: -